These 5 T cell receptor beta chains were sequenced from one sample in a study of T cell responses to AZD1222 COVID-19 vaccine. Data came from immunoSEQ multiplex PCR; TCRdb stores just in-frame clones and leaves some out. The sample carries 160,000 or so clones, approximately 87% recorded once. Sequenced here: peripheral blood, sampled 28 days after the second AZD1222 dose. These receptor sequences come from an adult who received the AZD1222 COVID-19 vaccine.

The chain couples TRBV6-4 to TRBJ1-5; D remains unclear. In germline, CDR1 is MRHNA, CDR2 SNTAGT. Trimming removed 0 bases at V and 1 base at J, with 4 bases between. This CDR3 is 14 amino acids long. CDR3 nucleotide sequence: TGTGCCAGCAGTGACTCTTGGAGCAATCAGCCCCAGCATTTT. Translation gives CASSDSWSNQPQHF.

The chain carries TRBV6-5 and TRBJ1-2, with TRBD1 as a possible D gene (6 bases). Trimming pared 5 bases from V and 5 bases from J, leaving 12 bases between. The CDR3 contains 13 residues. Germline V CDR1 and CDR2: MNHEY, SVGAGI. CDR3 region: CASSPGHSYGYTF. CDR3 sequence (DNA): TGTGCCAGCAGTCCGGGACACTCATATGGCTACACCTTC.

Here the CDR3 DNA reads TGTGCCAGCAGTTTCGGGGGTAGGGAGACCCAGTACTTC. Residues: CASSFGGRETQYF. The chain employs TRBV5-8 and TRBJ2-5, with D possibly matching TRBD2 (6 bases). Trimming removed 5 bases at V and 5 bases at J, with 13 bases between. The germline V gene encodes CDR1 SGHTS and CDR2 YDEGEE. This CDR3 has 13 residues.

J is TRBJ1-5 and V is TRBV12-3 or TRBV12-4; D call uncertain. This CDR3 contains 13 residues. V was clipped by 7 bases and J by 2 bases, with 9 bases between them. The CDR3 reads CASTEVGNQPQHF. In DNA form, the CDR3 reads TGTGCCAGCACCGAGGTGGGCAATCAGCCCCAGCATTTT.

CDR3 loop: CASSKGLAGGTTWVNEQFF. As DNA, the CDR3 is TGCGCCAGCAGCAAGGGACTAGCGGGGGGGACGACGTGGGTGAATGAGCAGTTCTTC. The chain links TRBV5-1 to TRBJ2-1, with 16 bases matching TRBD2. The junction had 14 bases not matched to a gene; V was cut back by 4 bases and J by 7 bases. Germline assignment: CDR1 SGHRS and CDR2 YFSETQ. The CDR3 covers 19 residues.